A single sample gave rise to the 14 T cell receptor beta chains below, sequenced in a study of blood T cells in healthy people across ages. For the second PCR, which ran for roughly 7 to 11 cycles, a sample-barcoded 5' primer and a J-beta primer mix were used. TCRdb itself ran the 5' RACE reads through MiXCR, one entry per CDR3 protein. This sample carries 1.5 million to 2 million distinct CDR3 sequences, just under 50% of them seen once, and the ten largest clones take 2.1%. Sequenced: blood. These receptors were taken from a woman in her thirties or forties in good health.

The chain combines TRBV7-2 with TRBJ2-4; either TRBD1 or TRBD2 may fit D (7 bases each). The DNA end lines up better with TRBJ2-5; the J call may be wrong. This CDR3 comprises 15 residues. CDR1 SGHTA and CDR2 FQGNSA come from the germline V gene. The DNA of the CDR3 is TGTGCCAGCACAGGGGGGGAGGGGCGGATCGAGACCCAGTACTTC. It specifies CASTGGEGRIETQYF.

This rearrangement joins TRBV7-2 to TRBJ2-5; D is perhaps TRBD2 (7 bases). The DNA end is a closer match to TRBJ2-1, so the J assignment may be wrong. The germline gives CDR1 SGHTA, CDR2 FQGNSA. There are 14 residues in the CDR3. CDR3: CASSLGGGGETQFF. The CDR3 DNA sequence: TGTGCCAGCAGCTTGGGAGGGGGTGGGGAGACCCAGTTCTTC.

The CDR3 protein is CSAREEGLTLHF. The CDR3 coding sequence is TGCAGTGCTAGAGAGGAGGGCCTCACCCTCCACTTT. The rearrangement uses TRBV20-1 and TRBJ1-6; D unresolved. Trimming took 0 bases from V and 14 from J, leaving 11 bases between them. Germline CDR1 reads DFQATT; CDR2 reads SNEGSKA (reference sequence). The CDR3 contains 12 residues.

The chain joins TRBV25-1 to TRBJ2-3; maybe TRBD1 (5 bases). V lost 10 bases and J lost 1, with 12 bases in between. CDR3 length: 13 residues. CDR1 is MGHDK and CDR2 is SYGVNS in the germline V gene. This CDR3 reads CAIQEQGTDTQYF. As DNA, the CDR3 is TGTGCCATCCAGGAACAGGGCACAGATACGCAGTATTTT.

The chain has TRBV24-1 and TRBJ2-5; a weak D match, TRBD1 (6 bases). V dropped 7 bases and J dropped 3 bases, with 14 bases sitting between them. Per the germline V gene, CDR1 is KGHDR and CDR2 is SFDVKD. This CDR3 has 14 amino acids. The CDR3 sequence is CATSDIGGKETQYF. The CDR3 region has the DNA TGTGCCACCAGCGATATAGGGGGAAAAGAGACCCAGTACTTC.

The chain carries TRBV20-1 and TRBJ2-1; 11 bases fit TRBD2. With V trimmed by 5 bases and J by 9 bases, 3 bases remained unmatched. Germline lookup yields CDR1 DFQATT and CDR2 SNEGSKA (reference sequence). The CDR3 contains 12 residues. The CDR3: CSALGLAGEQFF. The CDR3 region has the DNA TGCAGTGCTTTAGGACTAGCGGGTGAGCAGTTCTTC.

This clonotype was picked up one time. This chain joins TRBV7-2 and TRBJ2-1; TRBD2 might be the D (5 bases). This CDR3 has 16 residues. Germline values: CDR1 SGHTA, CDR2 FQGNSA. V shed 2 bases and J shed 4 bases, with 15 bases lying between them. CDR3 loop: CASSLTRRTGYNEQFF. The DNA of the CDR3 is TGTGCCAGCAGCTTAACCCGACGGACGGGGTACAATGAGCAGTTCTTC.

V gene TRBV19 combines with J gene TRBJ2-6; the D is unclear. V was clipped by 3 bases and J by 4 bases, with 7 bases between them. Germline V gives CDR1 LNHDA, CDR2 SQIVND (reference sequence). CDR3 length equals 14 residues. The CDR3 DNA sequence: TGTGCCAGTAGTATTGGTAGGGGGGCCAACGTCCTGACTTTC. Its protein product is CASSIGRGANVLTF.

The rearrangement uses TRBV20-1 and TRBJ2-3; D might be TRBD1 (6 bases). V was trimmed by 3 bases and J by 2 bases, leaving 12 bases between them. CDR3 length: 14 residues. Germline-derived CDR1 and CDR2 are DFQATT and SNEGSKA (reference sequence). For the CDR3, the DNA is TGCAGTGCTAGTGGGCAGGGGAACACAGATACGCAGTATTTT. Translated, it gives CSASGQGNTDTQYF.

This clonotype was seen just once. One junction end does not reproduce the germline sequence, and a read error may be involved. The rearrangement joins TRBV9 to TRBJ2-5; D is ambiguous. Germline CDR1 and CDR2: SGDLS and YYNGEE. There are 13 residues in the CDR3. The CDR3 sequence: CASSVSPQETRYF. DNA for the CDR3: TGTGCCAGCAGCGTATCCCCCCAAGAGACCCGGTACTTC.

V and J are TRBV20-1 and TRBJ2-1; a weak D match, TRBD2 (5 bases). The germline gives CDR1 DFQATT, CDR2 SNEGSKA (reference sequence). V lost 7 bases to trimming and J lost 4 bases, with 20 bases between them. The CDR3 loop spans 15 amino acids. The CDR3 loop is CSGVARLDSYNEQFF. CDR3 DNA sequence: TGCAGTGGCGTAGCGCGACTGGATTCGTACAATGAGCAGTTCTTC.

The gene calls are TRBV3-1 and TRBJ2-5; D is ambiguous. The DNA end favors TRBJ2-1, so the J call may be wrong. There are 12 residues in the CDR3. The germline V gene has CDR1 LGHDT and CDR2 YNNKEL (reference sequence). The CDR3 region has the DNA TGTGCCAGCAGCCAAACCCAAGAGACCCAGTTCTTC. It encodes CASSQTQETQFF.

The CDR3 DNA reads TGCGCCAGCAGTGACCCAAGTTCTACCGAGACCTACGAGCAGTACTTC. Its protein is CASSDPSSTETYEQYF. V and J are TRBV10-2 and TRBJ2-7, with D unresolved. Germline CDR1 WSHSY, CDR2 SAAADI. There are 16 residues in the CDR3. V was shortened by 3 bases and J by 2 bases, with 17 bases between the two germline ends.

The chain combines TRBV28 with TRBJ2-3; D not resolved. From germline, CDR1 is MDHEN and CDR2 SYDVKM. The CDR3 runs 15 residues. Trimming pared 3 bases from V and 4 bases from J, leaving 14 bases between. The CDR3 loop is CASSFPGRVPDTQYF. CDR3 sequence (DNA): TGTGCCAGCAGTTTCCCCGGTCGGGTCCCAGATACGCAGTATTTT. Combining the CDR3 with reference TRBV28 and TRBJ2-3 gives the whole variable domain DVKVTQSSRYLVKRTGEKVFLECVQDMDHENMFWYRQDPGLGLRLIYFSYDVKMKEKGDIPEGYSVSREKKERFSLILESASTNQTSMYLCASSFPGRVPDTQYFGPGTRLTVL.